Listed below are T cell receptor beta chains from one sample, sequenced in a study of shared clonotypes between healthy human individuals. The method was immunoSEQ multiplex PCR; TCRdb's version includes in-frame clones alone and lacks a portion of them. The data show just over 2,000,000 clones, roughly 94% seen once. Sequencing was performed on naive CD4+ T cells sorted from blood. The receptors stem from a man between 18 and 29 years old in good health. Both conserved end residues are part of each CDR3.

TRBV28	CASSLQGDQPQHF
TRBV9	CASSAPNNSPLHF
TRBV6-6	CASTGAIVETQYF
TRBV5-4	CASSLEPTDTQYF
TRBV6-1	CASIVAAGTDTQYF
TRBV29-1	CSVESLSSYNEQFF
TRBV18	CASSLGTFNEQYF
TRBV30	CAWSKAGPYQETQYF
TRBV2	CASSVIDEQYF
TRBV6-9	CASPGLGGRDRGNTIYF
TRBV6-5	CASRISGSYEQYF
TRBV28	CASSFPGGRYEQYF
TRBV11-2	CASSLEGNGQPQHF
TRBV27	CASSLSDRVRNEQFF
TRBV5-6	CASSSEGGRYSYEQYF
TRBV4-1	CASSQDRETQYF
TRBV4-1	CASSQRDFPNYEQYF
TRBV28	CASSFFGQGGNQPQHF
TRBV18	CASSLPGQGTHGNTIYF
TRBV5-1	CASSKGLAGGEETQYF
TRBV11-2	CASSFDRGRIGEQYF
TRBV27	CASSLSSGAFNYGYTF
TRBV5-1	CASSLDPWTGSTEAFF
TRBV27	CASSWSSGGTYEQYF
TRBV30	CAWSVDRTGSVYQPQHF
TRBV6-1	CASSPGQRVDEQFF
TRBV27	CASSSGRYTEAFF
TRBV12-5	CASGLVVGKDYGYTF
TRBV19	CASSGSGRYFAETQYF
TRBV5-1	CASSLMGSGKYEQYF
TRBV27	CASSLSPGRMAYEQYF
TRBV28	CASSLWTGGNSPLHF
TRBV6-5	CASRNRGRGNEQFF
TRBV6-5	CASSWGQGGNTEAFF
TRBV27	CASGARQGFTEAFF
TRBV7-9	CASKEGSGNTIYF
TRBV5-6	CASSRWGLVTDTQYF
TRBV6-5	CASSPLSNYGYTF
TRBV2	CASRGLHGYTF
TRBV2	CASSIEGYEQYF
TRBV30	CAWSVGLAGVWEQFF
TRBV6-9	CASVLLVVEQFF
TRBV7-2	CASSLPPRGGVNSPLHF
TRBV6-6	CASSNRVSGEQYF
TRBV30	CAWSQGATGELFF
TRBV2	CASSESSAQETQYF
TRBV2	CASGTILQNEKLFF
TRBV29-1	CSVGPGGEQFF
TRBV5-4	CASSRDIAGNTIYF
TRBV18	CASSRLQEGPYEQYF
TRBV5-4	CASSLGGGAGAYEQYF
TRBV7-9	CASSLEASAEETQYF
TRBV30	CAWMDQETQYF
TRBV29-1	CSVEDRQGLMSYNEQFF
TRBV30	CAWGTGSNQPQHF
TRBV5-4	CASSRDSRNSPLHF
TRBV4-1	CASSTQGEGQPQHF